The source of this TCR beta chain is a study of blood T cells in healthy people across ages. Researchers report isolating at least 6 million PBMCs per sample. No fewer than 5 micrograms of total RNA were isolated from every sample. A second PCR, run for roughly 7 to 11 cycles, used a sample-barcoded 5' primer plus a J-beta primer mix. A single record per CDR3 protein comes from TCRdb applying MiXCR to the 5' RACE reads. The table has under 950,000 distinct CDR3 sequences, 22% seen once. V lost 5 bases and J lost 0, with 13 bases in between. This CDR3 is built from 15 residues. This clonotype was detected only a few times.

This TCR was sampled from a man between 65 and 85 years old in good health. The chain couples TRBV12-3 or TRBV12-4 to TRBJ1-2; D is undetermined. Sequencing input: blood. Here the CDR3 DNA reads TGTGCCAGCAGTCCCCGGGCGGCATCTAACTATGGCTACACCTTC. This gives the protein CASSPRAASNYGYTF.